The clone carrying this TCR beta chain was seen only a few times. Its matching antigen is unknown. A much larger clone sits a single nucleotide away, making a read error possible. This specimen comes from a study of immune heterogeneity within non-small cell lung tumors. Regarding the study as a whole: Individual patients had largely distinct high-frequency T-cell receptor beta clonotypes.

It was a multiplex PCR that amplified TCR beta CDR3, with 32 V and 13 J primers. From the multiplex PCR reads, TCRdb called clonotypes with MiXCR, one entry per CDR3 protein. The sample lists around 3,000 distinct CDR3 sequences, approximately 21% occurring once. TCRs were amplified from roughly 600 ng gDNA of bulk tumor per sample. In surgery, several biopsies were collected from each primary tumor at widely spaced sites. Patients had untreated, newly diagnosed non-small cell lung cancer and underwent curative surgery. The V segment lost 3 bases and the J segment 8 bases; nucleotides outside the gene matches: 1. The CDR3 has 12 amino acids. The V gene's germline CDR1 is DFQATT and CDR2 SNEGSKA (reference sequence).

This TCR came from a man in his sixties with non-small cell lung cancer. The genes are TRBV20-1 and TRBJ1-6, with 7 bases aligning to TRBD1. The sequenced sample was lung tumor tissue. The CDR3 here is CSASDRDSPLHF. For the CDR3, the DNA is TGCAGTGCTAGTGACAGGGATTCACCCCTCCACTTT.